Reported below is one T cell receptor (beta chain). Its antigen is undetermined. This record comes from a study of cytomegalovirus exposure and HLA in healthy donors. General study points: An analysis that was carried out later associated 15,000 to 20,000 TCR beta sequences with HLA alleles at 0.05 false discovery rate. A reported reduction in N-insertions relative to the roughly 710-donor mean was seen in an Asian-associated ancestry cluster in a later analysis. For TCR beta chains, V- and J-gene trimming was later linked to a missense DCLRE1C variant. Productive status was seen about 90% or about 30% of the time for most TCR beta V segments in an earlier analysis.

There are 19 residues in the CDR3. The V end was cut by 4 bases, the J end by 1 base, with 23 bases between. Germline V gene data show CDR1 as SGHNT and CDR2 as YYREEE (reference sequence). The PCR made use of 60 Vbeta and 13 Jbeta primers. Some clones are missing from TCRdb's copy, which holds only in-frame ones; the method was immunoSEQ multiplex PCR. Of 170,000 or so clones detected, 60% to 80% appear once; the ten largest clones hold around 2.5%. The chain has TRBV5-4 and TRBJ2-2; tentatively, D is TRBD1 (6 bases). Sequencing input: PBMCs. The receptor's source is a man aged 55 to 70 in good health and CMV-seronegative. CDR3: CASSPLGAGSRVNTGELFF. The CDR3 DNA is TGTGCCAGCAGCCCTTTGGGGGCGGGCAGTAGGGTGAACACCGGGGAGCTGTTTTTT.